The 30 T cell receptor beta chains below all came from one sample that was sequenced in a study of vaccination and CD4 T cells after COVID-19. Treatment specified: approximately 9-day PBMC culture with coronavirus spike peptide pools or control peptides (ViraFEST assay). Sequenced with the Oncomine TCR Beta short-read assay was DNA taken from cultured CD4+ T cells. Using its own MiXCR run on the PCR reads, TCRdb lists one record per CDR3 protein. The top ten clones hold roughly a tenth of a sample with 20,000 to 30,000 distinct CDR3 sequences, approximately 40% of them seen once. These receptors are not linked to any known antigen. The sample taken for sequencing was CD4+ T cells from blood, cultured in vitro. The receptors here all came from a human donor who had recovered from COVID-19.

The rearrangement joins TRBV6-2 or TRBV6-3 to TRBJ2-7, with 13 bases that match TRBD2. Germline CDR1 reads MNHEY; CDR2 reads SVGEGT. With 5 bases clipped from V and 0 bases from J, the junction kept 7 bases outside the gene matches. The CDR3 contains 17 residues. This CDR3 is CASSTGTSGIPSYEQYF. DNA of the CDR3: TGTGCCAGCAGTACCGGGACTAGCGGGATTCCCTCCTACGAGCAGTACTTC.

The chain recombines TRBV20-1 with TRBJ1-4; TRBD1 matches 9 bases. Germline V lookup: CDR1 DFQATT, CDR2 SNEGSKA (reference sequence). J lost 7 bases, V lost 1 base, and 4 bases had no gene match. The CDR3 has 14 amino acids. CDR3 in DNA: TGCAGTGCTAGAGTACAGGGGGCGCGTGAAAAACTGTTTTTT. It translates to CSARVQGAREKLFF.

This clonotype was seen a handful of times. V usage is TRBV7-8 and J usage is TRBJ2-7; 10 bases are a match to TRBD1. This CDR3 is built from 15 residues. From germline, CDR1 is SGHVS and CDR2 FQNEAQ. The V and J ends lost 5 bases and 6 bases, in that order; junction bases with no gene match: 10. The CDR3 nucleotides are TGTGCCAGCAGCCCCAGGGGGACAGGGGACGGCGAGCAGTACTTC. It codes for CASSPRGTGDGEQYF. Based on the CDR3 plus reference TRBV7-8 and TRBJ2-7, the full variable domain is GAGVSQSPRYKVAKRGQDVALRCDPISGHVSLFWYQQALGQGPEFLTYFQNEAQLDKSGLPSDRFFAERPEGSVSTLKIQRTQQEDSAVYLCASSPRGTGDGEQYFGPGTRLTVT.

Of note for this clonotype: An end of the junction differs from the germline gene, which may be a read error. This chain joins TRBV20-1 and TRBJ2-5; no firm D call. The CDR3 covers 12 residues. Germline-derived CDR1 and CDR2 are DFQATT and SNEGSKA (reference sequence). Written as DNA, the CDR3 is TGCAGTGCTAGGGTGGGCCAAGAGGCCCAGTACTTC. Translating it yields CSARVGQEAQYF.

This clonotype came up a few times. The chain has TRBV10-2 and TRBJ2-7, with 7 bases lining up with TRBD1. This CDR3 has 15 amino acids. The V gene's germline CDR1 is WSHSY and CDR2 SAAADI. V was clipped by 1 base and J by 4 bases; unmatched bases: 7. The CDR3 here is CASSELRDRLYEQYF. In DNA, the CDR3 is TGCGCCAGCAGTGAGTTGAGGGACAGATTATACGAGCAGTACTTC.

The chain carries TRBV29-1 and TRBJ1-4, with a possible D match to TRBD1 (6 bases). Trimming took 4 bases from V and 13 from J, leaving 16 bases between them. Germline V gene sequence: CDR1 SQVTM, CDR2 ANQGSEA. This CDR3 has 12 amino acids. The CDR3 coding sequence is TGCAGCGTTGGACAGGAAAAGGGGGTACTGTTTTTT. Translation gives CSVGQEKGVLFF.

The chain carries TRBV12-2 and TRBJ2-7; the listed D gene, TRBD1, was not tested against the DNA. TRBV12-2 is labeled a pseudogene. The CDR3 is 18 amino acids. The CDR3 protein is CASRLAPPSGLPSYEQYF. The CDR3 coding sequence is TGTGCAAGTCGCTTAGCGCCCCCTTCGGGGCTTCCCTCCTACGAGCAGTACTTC.

This clonotype has more than one count but fewer than ten. The chain uses TRBV6-1 and TRBJ1-1, with 9 positions matching TRBD1. The germline V gene encodes CDR1 MNHNS and CDR2 SASEGT. Trimming removed 6 bases from V and 11 bases from J; junction bases left unmatched: 7. The CDR3 runs 12 residues. CDR3 bases: TGTGCCAGCAGCCCACAGGGGGCAGCGGCTTTCTTT. Amino acid sequence: CASSPQGAAAFF.

The chain couples TRBV20-1 to TRBJ2-3; 14 positions match TRBD2. In germline, CDR1 is DFQATT, CDR2 SNEGSKA (reference sequence). Trimming cost V 5 bases and J 3 bases; bases outside gene matches: 1. The CDR3 is 14 residues long. The CDR3 region is CSAWTSGRTDTQYF. CDR3 nucleotides: TGCAGTGCTTGGACTAGCGGGAGGACAGATACGCAGTATTTT.

The chain links TRBV27 to TRBJ2-7, with D perhaps being TRBD1 or TRBD2 (6 bases each). The CDR3 contains 17 residues. Trimming pared 3 bases from V and 5 bases from J, leaving 23 bases between. Germline CDR1 is MNHEY and CDR2 is SMNVEV (reference sequence). The CDR3, as DNA: TGTGCCAGCAGTTTCGGACCATCGGGGGCACGAGTGAACGAGCAGTACTTC. Its translation is CASSFGPSGARVNEQYF.

This clonotype is classed as medium-sized. CDR3 DNA: TGTGCCAGCAGTTACGGGGGAAGTCAGCCCCAGCATTTT. The encoded protein is CASSYGGSQPQHF. V and J are TRBV6-5 and TRBJ1-5, with a weak D call TRBD1 (5 bases). V dropped 2 bases and J dropped 6 bases, with 8 bases sitting between them. This CDR3 spans 13 amino acids. Germline lookup yields CDR1 MNHEY and CDR2 SVGAGI.

This chain links TRBV28 with TRBJ2-2; possible D gene TRBD1, 5 bases. Germline V CDR1 and CDR2: MDHEN, SYDVKM. The length of the CDR3 is 14 residues. Trimming shortened V by 6 bases and J by 8 bases, and 16 bases separated the two germline ends. The CDR3 bases are TGTGCCAGCAGCCTCTGGGGCGGCGGAGGGGAGCTGTTTTTT. Protein: CASSLWGGGGELFF.

This clonotype has only a few counts. V is TRBV20-1 and J is TRBJ2-7; 11 positions agree with TRBD1. CDR1 and CDR2 (germline): DFQATT, SNEGSKA (reference sequence). The CDR3 spans 14 residues. Trimming at V came to 3 bases and at J to 5 bases, leaving 6 bases not matched to a gene. In nucleotides, the CDR3 is TGCAGTGCTAGTCCCGGGACAGGGGGGCACGAGCAGTACTTC. It translates to CSASPGTGGHEQYF.

This clonotype was seen a handful of times. The chain is built from TRBV6-5 and TRBJ2-1; TRBD1 is a possible D gene (6 bases). This CDR3 contains 14 residues. Trimming shortened V by 4 bases and J by 4 bases, and 11 bases separated the two germline ends. The germline V gene encodes CDR1 MNHEY and CDR2 SVGAGI. CDR3 amino acids: CASSWDTHYNEQFF. The CDR3, as DNA: TGTGCCAGCAGTTGGGACACGCATTACAATGAGCAGTTCTTC.

This clonotype was counted only a few times. The V and J genes are TRBV20-1 and TRBJ1-1, with D possibly TRBD1 on 5 matching bases. This CDR3 contains 16 residues. Deletions cut 0 bases from V and 3 bases from J, with 17 bases between. The V gene's germline CDR1 is DFQATT and CDR2 SNEGSKA (reference sequence). The CDR3 region has the DNA TGCAGTGCTAGAGATAGATTGGAGGGGCACTACACTGAAGCTTTCTTT. The encoded protein is CSARDRLEGHYTEAFF.

The chain carries TRBV27 and TRBJ1-2; D remains ambiguous. V dropped 6 bases and J dropped 8 bases, with 16 bases sitting between them. The CDR3 spans 13 residues. Germline V CDR1 and CDR2: MNHEY, SMNVEV (reference sequence). As DNA, the CDR3 is TGTGCCAGCAGCATGTTCCTGGGTAACGGCTACACCTTC. It codes for CASSMFLGNGYTF.

The sample holds a few counts of this clonotype. The chain employs TRBV11-3 and TRBJ2-1, with 11 bases matching TRBD1. CDR3 length equals 16 residues. V lost 6 bases to trimming and J lost 10 bases; unmatched junction nucleotides: 14. Germline V gives CDR1 SGHNT, CDR2 YENEEA. CDR3 coding DNA: TGTGCCAGCAGTCAGAGGGGGACAGGGGGTTATGGGGAGCAGTTCTTC. Protein: CASSQRGTGGYGEQFF.

The table lists this clonotype with a few counts. The chain combines TRBV29-1 with TRBJ2-5; 7 bases are a match to TRBD2. This CDR3 is built from 13 residues. Looked up from germline, CDR1 is SQVTM and CDR2 is ANQGSEA. Trimming took 3 bases from V and 5 from J; bases not matched to a gene: 6. This chain's CDR3 is CSVEGGRRETQYF. CDR3 coding DNA: TGCAGCGTTGAGGGAGGGCGCCGGGAGACCCAGTACTTC.

The J gene is TRBJ2-4, the V gene TRBV4-1; a weak D match, TRBD2 (6 bases). Germline V lookup: CDR1 MGHRA, CDR2 YSYEKL. V was shortened by 2 bases and J by 0 bases, with 8 bases between the two germline ends. This CDR3 has 15 residues. The CDR3 region is CASSQLGLAKNIQYF. CDR3 nucleotide sequence: TGCGCCAGCAGCCAACTGGGACTAGCCAAAAACATTCAGTACTTC.

This CDR3 is CSARKTSTTYEQYF. CDR3 nucleotides: TGCAGTGCTAGAAAGACTAGCACTACCTACGAGCAGTACTTC. V usage is TRBV20-1 and J usage is TRBJ2-7; 7 bases fit TRBD2. The trim removed 2 bases at V and 2 bases at J, leaving 6 bases unmatched. Germline V CDR1 and CDR2: DFQATT, SNEGSKA (reference sequence). This CDR3 has 14 residues.

The sample holds a few counts of this clonotype. The V call is TRBV6-1, the J call TRBJ1-5; D ambiguous. The CDR3 extends over 14 amino acids. Trimming took 4 bases from V and 2 from J, leaving 9 bases between them. CDR1 is MNHNS, CDR2 SASEGT, per germline. The CDR3 spells CASSGRTGNQPQHF. CDR3 nucleotide sequence: TGTGCCAGCAGTGGGCGGACGGGCAATCAGCCCCAGCATTTT.

The rearrangement uses TRBV7-2 and TRBJ2-5; a weak D match, TRBD1 (6 bases). V was clipped by 5 bases and J by 5 bases, with 12 bases between them. The CDR3 length is 13 residues. The germline V gene encodes CDR1 SGHTA and CDR2 FQGNSA. Here the CDR3 reads CASSVDRRETQYF. The CDR3 DNA follows: TGTGCCAGCAGCGTAGACAGGAGGGAGACCCAGTACTTC.

Comment on this clonotype: Germline is not matched at one junction end, which may reflect a read error. V gene TRBV11-2 combines with J gene TRBJ1-2, with D hard to call. CDR1 is SGHAT and CDR2 is FQNNGV in the germline V gene. The CDR3 extends over 15 amino acids. The CDR3 loop is CASGLDLAEVYGYTF. The CDR3 coding sequence is TGTGCCAGCGGCTTAGATTTGGCAGAAGTCTATGGCTACACCTTC.

The gene calls are TRBV20-1 and TRBJ2-7, with 10 bases matching TRBD2. The trim removed 3 bases at V and 2 bases at J, leaving 7 bases unmatched. CDR1 is DFQATT, CDR2 SNEGSKA, per germline (reference sequence). The CDR3 runs 15 residues. The CDR3 bases are TGCAGTGCTAGCCTCAGTAGCGGGGGGACCTACGAGCAGTACTTC. It is translated as CSASLSSGGTYEQYF.

This clonotype is a singleton in its sample. This sequence joins TRBV20-1 and TRBJ1-2, with 9 bases lining up with TRBD1. The V gene's germline CDR1 is DFQATT and CDR2 SNEGSKA (reference sequence). The V and J ends lost 1 base and 8 bases, in that order; junction bases with no gene match: 5. The CDR3 is made up of 13 amino acids. CDR3 nucleotide sequence: TGCAGTGCTAGAGCGTGGACAGGGGTCGGCTACACCTTC. The encoded protein is CSARAWTGVGYTF.

The chain carries TRBV28 and TRBJ1-5; the match to TRBD1 covers 8 bases. The germline gives CDR1 MDHEN, CDR2 SYDVKM. With V trimmed by 6 bases and J by 5 bases, 6 bases remained unmatched. The CDR3 is 14 amino acids. CDR3 residues: CASRTQGDHQPQHF. CDR3 in DNA: TGTGCCAGCAGAACACAGGGGGATCATCAGCCCCAGCATTTT.

The chain links TRBV6-4 to TRBJ2-7; tentative D call: TRBD1 (5 bases). The CDR3 contains 12 residues. Germline V gene lookup returns CDR1 MRHNA and CDR2 SNTAGT. V dropped 7 bases and J dropped 5 bases, with 12 bases sitting between them. The CDR3 reads CASIGREDEQYF. CDR3 nucleotide sequence: TGTGCCAGCATCGGCAGGGAAGACGAGCAGTACTTC.

This clonotype was found a few times. V usage is TRBV10-3 and J usage is TRBJ1-2, with TRBD1 as a possible D gene (6 bases). The length of the CDR3 is 14 residues. The V and J ends lost 0 bases and 8 bases respectively, with 13 bases between them. From germline, CDR1 is ENHRY and CDR2 SYGVKD. The CDR3 spells CAISESEGGRGYTF. Written as DNA, the CDR3 is TGTGCCATCAGTGAGTCGGAAGGGGGGAGAGGCTACACCTTC.

This clonotype was detected a few times. The V call is TRBV9, the J call TRBJ1-1; 8 bases map to TRBD1. This CDR3 is 15 amino acids long. The V gene end was trimmed by 0 bases and the J gene end by 2 bases; junction bases not matched to a gene: 3. The germline CDR1 and CDR2 sequences are SGDLS and YYNGEE. In nucleotides, the CDR3 is TGTGCCAGCAGCGTAGGGGACAGGAGAAACACTGAAGCTTTCTTT. Translated, it gives CASSVGDRRNTEAFF.

The rearrangement joins TRBV21-1 to TRBJ1-5; no DNA check was done on the table's D call, TRBD1. TRBV21-1 is described as a pseudogene. The CDR3 spans 14 residues. CDR3 sequence: CASSKSVHRTPQHF. The CDR3 DNA follows: TGTGCCAGCAGCAAATCTGTCCACAGAACACCCCAGCATTTT.